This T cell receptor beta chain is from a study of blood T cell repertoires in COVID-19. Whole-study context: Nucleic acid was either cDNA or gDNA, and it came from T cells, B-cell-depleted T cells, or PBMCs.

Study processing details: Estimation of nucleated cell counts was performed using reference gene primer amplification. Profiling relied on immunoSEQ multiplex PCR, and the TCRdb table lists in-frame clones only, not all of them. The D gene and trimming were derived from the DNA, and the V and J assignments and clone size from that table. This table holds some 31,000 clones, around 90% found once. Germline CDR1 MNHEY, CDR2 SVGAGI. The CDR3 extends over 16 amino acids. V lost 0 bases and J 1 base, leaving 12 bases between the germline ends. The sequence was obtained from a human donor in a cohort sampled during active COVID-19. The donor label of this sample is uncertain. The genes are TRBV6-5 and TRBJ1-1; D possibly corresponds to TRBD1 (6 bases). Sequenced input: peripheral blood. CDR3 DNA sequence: TGTGCCAGCAGTTACTCTCAGGCAGGGGCGAACACTGAAGCTTTCTTT. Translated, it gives CASSYSQAGANTEAFF.